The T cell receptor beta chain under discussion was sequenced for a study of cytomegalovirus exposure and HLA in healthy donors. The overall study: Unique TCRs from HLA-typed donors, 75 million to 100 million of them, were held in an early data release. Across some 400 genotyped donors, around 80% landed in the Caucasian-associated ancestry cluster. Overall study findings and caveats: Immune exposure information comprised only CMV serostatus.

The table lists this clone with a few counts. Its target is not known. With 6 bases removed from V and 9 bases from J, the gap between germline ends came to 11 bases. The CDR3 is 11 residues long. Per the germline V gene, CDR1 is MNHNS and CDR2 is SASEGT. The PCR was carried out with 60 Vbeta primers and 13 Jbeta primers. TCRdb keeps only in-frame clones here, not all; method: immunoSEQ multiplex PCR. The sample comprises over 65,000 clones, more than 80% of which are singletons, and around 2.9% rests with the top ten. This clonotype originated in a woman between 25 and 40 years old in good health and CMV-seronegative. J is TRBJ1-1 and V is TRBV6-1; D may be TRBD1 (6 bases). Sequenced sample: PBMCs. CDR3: CASRDRDQAFF. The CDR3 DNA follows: TGTGCCAGCAGGGACAGAGATCAAGCTTTCTTT.